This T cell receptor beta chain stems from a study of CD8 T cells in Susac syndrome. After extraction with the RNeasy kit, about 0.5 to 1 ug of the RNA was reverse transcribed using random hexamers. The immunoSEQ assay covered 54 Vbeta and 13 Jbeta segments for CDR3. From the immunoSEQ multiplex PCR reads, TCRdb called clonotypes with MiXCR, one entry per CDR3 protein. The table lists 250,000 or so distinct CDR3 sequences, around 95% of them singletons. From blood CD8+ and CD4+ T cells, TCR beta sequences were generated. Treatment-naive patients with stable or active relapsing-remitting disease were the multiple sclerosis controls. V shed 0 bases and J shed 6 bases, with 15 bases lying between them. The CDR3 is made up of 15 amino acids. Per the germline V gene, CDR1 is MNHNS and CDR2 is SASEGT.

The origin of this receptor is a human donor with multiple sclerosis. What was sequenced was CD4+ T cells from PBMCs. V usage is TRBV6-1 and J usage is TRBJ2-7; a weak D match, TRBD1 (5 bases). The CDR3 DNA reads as TGTGCCAGCAGTGAAGCGCTTCAGGGTTTCAGCGAGCAGTACTTC. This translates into CASSEALQGFSEQYF.